One sample yielded the 27 T cell receptor beta chains listed below, sequenced in a study of tumor-infiltrating lymphocytes in primary liver carcinoma. cDNA specific to TCR beta was made from 500 ng of total RNA, with a constant-region primer employed for priming. It was through three nested multiplex PCR rounds of slightly modified ARM-PCR that TCR beta libraries arose. Use of TRBV1-TRBV30 forward primers with a C-beta reverse primer characterized the first two PCR rounds, which lasted ten to eleven cycles each. TCRdb analysed the multiplex PCR reads with MiXCR anew, one entry per CDR3 protein. The sample shows about 350,000 distinct CDR3 sequences, around 60% of them seen only once. Unsorted whole blood served as the source of blood RNA, and germline DNA was extracted as well. Source material: peripheral blood. Every receptor here comes from a man in his forties with primary liver carcinoma and hepatitis B virus infection.

As for this clonotype: This may be a read error: a much more frequent sequence differs by one nucleotide. Without the conserved terminal phenylalanine or tryptophan, this CDR3 likely stems from a read error. The V and J genes are TRBV4-3 and TRBJ1-6; a weak D match, TRBD1 (5 bases). The V end was cut by 0 bases, the J end by 10 bases, with 13 bases between. The germline gives CDR1 LGHNA, CDR2 YSLEER. The CDR3 extends over 15 amino acids. CDR3 sequence: CASSQEGVGESPLHL. The CDR3 nucleotides are TGCGCCAGCAGCCAAGAAGGGGTGGGGGAATCACCCCTCCACTTA.

For this clonotype: This may come from a read error, since a much larger clone is one base off. This chain links TRBV4-1 with TRBJ2-7, with D perhaps TRBD2 (5 bases). Germline V gene sequence: CDR1 MGHRA, CDR2 YSYEKL. V was pared by 0 bases and J by 2 bases, with 23 bases between. The CDR3 contains 19 residues. The CDR3 protein is CASSQDERLAEAKPYEQYF. The CDR3 DNA follows: TGCGCCAGCAGCCAAGATGAAAGATTGGCGGAGGCTAAACCCTACGAGCAGTACTTC.

Comment on this clonotype: One junction end does not reproduce the germline sequence, and a read error may be involved. V usage is TRBV10-3 and J usage is TRBJ1-1, with TRBD1 as a possible D gene (5 bases). The germline gives CDR1 ENHRY, CDR2 SYGVKD. This CDR3 has 16 amino acids. The CDR3 is CAISTTETGVNTEAFF. CDR3 sequence (DNA): TGTGCCATCAGTACGACAGAAACTGGGGTGAACACTGAAGCCTTCTTT.

As for this clonotype: This may be a read error, as it is one base from a much larger clone. The chain uses TRBV6-6 and TRBJ2-7; either TRBD1 or TRBD2 may fit D (5 bases each). Germline CDR1 reads MNHNY; CDR2 reads SVGAGI (reference sequence). The CDR3 runs 14 residues. CDR3 amino acids: CASDTGFGANDQYF. The CDR3, as DNA: TGTGCCAGCGATACAGGTTTCGGGGCGAACGATCAGTACTTC.

This clonotype was seen a handful of times. V usage is TRBV10-3 and J usage is TRBJ1-5; 7 nucleotides align to TRBD1. The length of the CDR3 is 15 residues. The germline gives CDR1 ENHRY, CDR2 SYGVKD. After removal of 0 bases from V and 4 bases from J, the junction contained 3 bases not matched to a gene. The CDR3 nucleotides read TGTGCCATCAGTGAGTCGAACAGGGGAAATCAGCCCCAGCATTTT. It translates to CAISESNRGNQPQHF.

Comments on this clonotype: A read error may explain this, as a much larger clone is one base away. The V call is TRBV24-1, the J call TRBJ2-3; perhaps TRBD1 as D (6 bases). Deletions cut 9 bases from V and 7 bases from J, with 22 bases between. The CDR3 spans 15 residues. Germline CDR1 reads KGHDR; CDR2 reads SFDVKD. CDR3: CATPSGGAISNTQYF. CDR3 in DNA: TGTGCCACCCCTTCTGGGGGCGCGATATCGAATACGCAGTATTTT.

The count of this clonotype is one. This clone may be a read error of a much larger clone one base away. The V call is TRBV6-5, the J call TRBJ2-3; possible D gene TRBD2, 5 bases. CDR3 length: 13 residues. From germline, CDR1 is MNHEY and CDR2 SVGAGI. The CDR3, as DNA: TGTGCCAGCGCTAGGTCTAGCAAAGATACGCAGTATTTT. This codes for CASARSSKDTQYF.

This clonotype came up many times. The V gene is TRBV6-2 or TRBV6-3, the J gene TRBJ2-3; TRBD2 agrees at 8 bases. CDR3 length: 16 residues. Germline V gene sequence: CDR1 MNHEY, CDR2 SVGEGT. The trim removed 7 bases at V and 3 bases at J, leaving 12 bases unmatched. The CDR3 DNA reads as TGTGCCAGCACCAAATCGGGGGGGTTCGGAACAGATACGCAGTATTTT. Protein product: CASTKSGGFGTDTQYF.

The rearrangement uses TRBV11-2 and TRBJ1-4, with TRBD1 matching 8 bases. CDR1 and CDR2 from the germline V gene are SGHAT and FQNNGV. This CDR3 is 17 amino acids long. V lost 4 bases to trimming and J lost 7 bases; unmatched junction nucleotides: 14. The CDR3 DNA sequence: TGTGCCAGCAGCTGGCAGGGGGCGCGTTTCTCCGGTGAAAAACTGTTTTTT. Residues: CASSWQGARFSGEKLFF.

On this clonotype itself: A much larger clone is a single base away; this may be a read error. This sequence joins TRBV6-5 and TRBJ1-1, with D hard to call. Germline V gene data show CDR1 as MNHEY and CDR2 as SVGAGI. There are 15 residues in the CDR3. For the CDR3, the DNA is TGTGCCAGCAGTTACTCGTATGGAGGGAACACTGAAACTTTCTTT. The encoded protein is CASSYSYGGNTETFF.

Points on this clonotype: A much bigger clone sits one base away, suggesting this may be a read error. The gene calls are TRBV6-5 and TRBJ2-3; D perhaps matches TRBD2 (6 bases). With 2 bases removed from V and 4 bases from J, the gap between germline ends came to 16 bases. CDR1 is MNHEY and CDR2 is SVGAGI in the germline V gene. The CDR3 covers 16 residues. The CDR3 nucleotides are TGTGCCAGCAGTTACGGGCAGCTATCTAGCGCAGATACGCAGTATTTT. It yields the protein CASSYGQLSSADTQYF.

This sequence joins TRBV11-2 and TRBJ1-3; 8 positions match TRBD1. The CDR3 consists of 17 residues. V lost 10 bases, J lost 1 base, and 15 bases stayed unmatched. Germline V gene data show CDR1 as SGHAT and CDR2 as FQNNGV. CDR3 protein: CANSLHAGGASGNTIYF. The DNA for the CDR3 is TGTGCCAACAGTTTACATGCAGGGGGCGCGTCTGGAAACACCATATATTTT.

This clonotype was counted only a few times. The J gene is TRBJ1-3, the V gene TRBV6-5; 7 nucleotides agree with TRBD1. The ends lost 6 bases at V and 2 bases at J; junction bases unmatched: 4. The CDR3 totals 14 residues. CDR1 is MNHEY, CDR2 SVGAGI, per germline. CDR3 coding DNA: TGTGCCAGCAGACTAGGGACAGCTGGAAACACCATATATTTT. Amino acids: CASRLGTAGNTIYF.

Of note for this clonotype: This sequence may be a read error, since a much larger clone differs from it by one base. This rearrangement joins TRBV6-2 or TRBV6-3 to TRBJ2-1; tentatively, D is TRBD2 (5 bases). CDR1 is MNHEY, CDR2 SVGEGT, per germline. This CDR3 comprises 14 residues. CDR3 in amino acids: CGSGYLHEGNEQFF. CDR3 bases: TGTGGCAGCGGCTATCTGCACGAGGGCAATGAGCAGTTCTTC.

The chain combines TRBV6-6 with TRBJ1-6; D gene unclear. Germline V gene data show CDR1 as MNHNY and CDR2 as SVGAGI (reference sequence). Trimming removed 6 bases at V and 10 bases at J, with 19 bases between. The CDR3 totals 15 residues. Here the CDR3 reads CASSAAAVLVSPLHF. CDR3 bases: TGTGCCAGCAGCGCGGCGGCTGTCCTTGTGTCACCCCTCCACTTT.

Details on this clonotype: At one boundary the junction diverges from the germline segment, which might be a read error. The chain carries TRBV5-1 and TRBJ1-1; D is unclear. There are 14 residues in the CDR3. Germline CDR1 and CDR2: SGHRS and YFSETQ. The CDR3 DNA sequence: TGCGCCAACCAGAAACAGCCTATGAACACTGAAGCTATCTTT. Encoded protein: CANQKQPMNTEAIF.

Note on this clonotype: At one end the junction does not follow the germline gene, possibly because of a read error. This chain joins TRBV12-3 or TRBV12-4 and TRBJ2-1, with D perhaps matching TRBD2 (6 bases). This CDR3 is 14 amino acids long. DNA for the CDR3: TGTGCCAGTACTTTAGCGGAAGAGGGTTATGAGCTGTTCTTC. Protein product: CASTLAEEGYELFF.

The sample holds a few counts of this clonotype. The rearrangement uses TRBV5-6 and TRBJ2-6, with 7 bases that match TRBD1. The CDR3 spans 15 residues. Germline-derived CDR1 and CDR2 are SGHDT and YYEEEE. V trimming: 4 bases; J trimming: 4 bases; junction bases outside the gene matches: 5. The CDR3 sequence is CASSSRTGGANVLTF. The CDR3 DNA reads as TGTGCCAGCAGCAGCCGGACAGGCGGGGCCAACGTCCTGACTTTC.

This chain links TRBV11-2 with TRBJ2-2, with D possibly being TRBD1 or TRBD2 (5 bases each). Trimming left V 6 bases short and J 5 bases short, with 19 bases between. This CDR3 is 16 amino acids long. Germline V gene data show CDR1 as SGHAT and CDR2 as FQNNGV. The CDR3 bases are TGTGCCAGCAGTCCCATTTCAGGGAGAGTGACCGGGGAGCTGTTTTTT. The encoded protein is CASSPISGRVTGELFF. Looking up the rest from reference TRBV11-2 and TRBJ2-2 gives the full variable domain: EAGVAQSPRYKIIEKRQSVAFWCNPISGHATLYWYQQILGQGPKLLIQFQNNGVVDDSQLPKDRFSAERLKGVDSTLKIQPAKLEDSAVYLCASSPISGRVTGELFFGEGSRLTVL.

This chain joins TRBV6-5 and TRBJ2-6; 8 nucleotides match TRBD2. Germline V gene lookup returns CDR1 MNHEY and CDR2 SVGAGI. The CDR3 spans 20 residues. J lost 0 bases, V lost 6 bases, and 16 bases had no gene match. The DNA for the CDR3 is TGTGCCAGCAGCTACGTCGGGGGGGACGTCGTCTTCTCTGGGGCCAACGTCCTGACTTTC. Amino acids: CASSYVGGDVVFSGANVLTF.

This clonotype has just a few counts. The chain links TRBV19 to TRBJ2-7; 8 bases are shared with TRBD1. Germline lookup yields CDR1 LNHDA and CDR2 SQIVND (reference sequence). Trimming cost V 6 bases and J 2 bases; bases outside gene matches: 6. The CDR3 length is 14 residues. The CDR3 loop reads CASSPPGQAYEQYF. In DNA form, the CDR3 reads TGTGCCAGTAGCCCACCGGGACAGGCCTACGAGCAGTACTTC. The entire variable domain, with the rest obtained from reference TRBV19 and TRBJ2-7, is as follows: DGGITQSPKYLFRKEGQNVTLSCEQNLNHDAMYWYRQDPGQGLRLIYYSQIVNDFQKGDIAEGYSVSREKKESFPLTVTSAQKNPTAFYLCASSPPGQAYEQYFGPGTRLTVT.

The rearrangement links TRBV7-9 to TRBJ1-1; D is unresolved. Germline V gene data show CDR1 as SEHNR and CDR2 as FQNEAQ (reference sequence). The CDR3 spans 11 residues. V gave up 7 bases and J gave up 8 bases, with 11 bases separating them. DNA for the CDR3: TGTGCCAGCAACTTGGGAGGGGAAGCTTTCTTT. It is translated as CASNLGGEAFF.

On this clonotype itself: At one end, the junction sequence differs from germline, possibly due to a read error. The chain combines TRBV11-2 with TRBJ2-7; D unresolved. The germline V gene has CDR1 SGHAT and CDR2 FQNNGV. The CDR3 has 14 amino acids. The CDR3, as DNA: TGTGCCAGCAGCTTAGGTCCCACAACCTATGAGCACTACTTC. Translation: CASSLGPTTYEHYF.

The chain recombines TRBV6-2 or TRBV6-3 with TRBJ2-1; maybe TRBD2 (5 bases). V was pared by 2 bases and J by 12 bases, with 20 bases between. The V gene's germline CDR1 is MNHEY and CDR2 SVGEGT. This CDR3 comprises 15 residues. The CDR3 nucleotides read TGTGCCAGCAGTTACATGCTCGCGGGTGGCGATGGGCAGTTCTTC. It codes for CASSYMLAGGDGQFF.

The J gene is TRBJ2-3, the V gene TRBV30; 9 nucleotides line up with TRBD2. CDR3 length: 14 residues. CDR1 is GTSNPN, CDR2 SVGIG, per germline (reference sequence). V lost 3 bases and J lost 2; bases outside the gene matches: 3. In nucleotides, the CDR3 is TGTGCCTGGAGGCGGGAGGGTGCCACAGATACGCAGTATTTT. This sequence encodes CAWRREGATDTQYF.

This clonotype was seen a few times. Since a much larger clone is just one base distant, this may be a read error. The J gene is TRBJ2-7, the V gene TRBV12-3 or TRBV12-4; TRBD1 is a possible D gene (6 bases). The CDR3 spans 13 residues. This CDR3 is CVSSTGSRYEQYF. In DNA form, the CDR3 reads TGTGTCAGCTCAACAGGGTCTAGGTACGAGCAGTACTTC.

As concerns this clonotype: Given a much more abundant clone one base away, this may be a read error. The chain has TRBV29-1 and TRBJ2-5; tentatively, D is TRBD1 (6 bases). Germline CDR1 reads SQVTM; CDR2 reads ANQGSEA. CDR3 length: 15 amino acids. The CDR3 here is CSAHLPGTPQETQHF. The CDR3 nucleotides read TGCAGCGCCCACTTACCCGGGACACCGCAAGAGACCCAGCACTTC.